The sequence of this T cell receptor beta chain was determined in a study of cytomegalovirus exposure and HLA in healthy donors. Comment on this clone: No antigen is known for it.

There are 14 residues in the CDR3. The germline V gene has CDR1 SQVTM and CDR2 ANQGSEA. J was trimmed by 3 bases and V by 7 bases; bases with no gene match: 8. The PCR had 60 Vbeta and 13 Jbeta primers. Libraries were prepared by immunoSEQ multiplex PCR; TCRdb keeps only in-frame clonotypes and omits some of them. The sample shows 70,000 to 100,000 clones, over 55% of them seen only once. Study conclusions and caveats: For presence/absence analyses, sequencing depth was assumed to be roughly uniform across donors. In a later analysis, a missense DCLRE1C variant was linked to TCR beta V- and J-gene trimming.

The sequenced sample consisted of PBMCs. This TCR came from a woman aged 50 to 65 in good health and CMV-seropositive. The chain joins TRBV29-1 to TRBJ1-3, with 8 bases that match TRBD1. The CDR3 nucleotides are TGCAGCGCAACAGACAGGGGCAATGGAAACACCATATATTTT. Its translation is CSATDRGNGNTIYF. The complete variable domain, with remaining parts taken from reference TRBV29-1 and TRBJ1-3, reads SAVISQKPSRDICQRGTSLTIQCQVDSQVTMMFWYRQQPGQSLTLIATANQGSEATYESGFVIDKFPISRPNLTFSTLTVSNMSPEDSSIYLCSATDRGNGNTIYFGEGSWLTVV.